These T cell receptor beta chains were read from a single sample in a study of cytomegalovirus exposure and HLA in healthy donors. Generated by immunoSEQ multiplex PCR, the TCRdb table keeps only in-frame clones and is missing some. The data contain over 150,000 clones, over 65% of them singletons. The sequencing sample was made of PBMCs. These receptors were collected from a woman aged 40 to 49 in good health and CMV-seronegative. CDR3s include the opening cysteine and the closing phenylalanine or tryptophan. The D gene is left open where the match is weak. Size is stated for part of the rows, as once, few or many counts, or as a class when the clone is expanded.

v_call	j_call	clone_size	d_call	cdr3_aa	cdr3_nt
TRBV6-5	TRBJ2-5	-	-	CASRYVANQETQYF	TGTGCCAGCAGATACGTAGCGAATCAAGAGACCCAGTACTTC
TRBV7-8	TRBJ1-5	-	-	CASSFDLRQYSNQPQHF	TGTGCCAGCAGCTTTGACCTTAGACAGTATAGCAATCAGCCCCAGCATTTT
TRBV27	TRBJ2-1	-	TRBD2	CASSLGTSGRAGYNEQFF	TGTGCCAGCAGTTTGGGGACTAGCGGGAGGGCGGGATACAATGAGCAGTTCTTC
TRBV28	TRBJ2-3	-	TRBD2	CASSSSGGADTDTQYF	TGTGCCAGCAGTTCGAGCGGGGGGGCCGACACAGATACGCAGTATTTT
TRBV5-1	TRBJ2-7	-	TRBD1	CASSEGQGSLFEQYF	TGCGCCAGCAGCGAGGGACAGGGGAGTCTCTTCGAGCAGTACTTC
TRBV19	TRBJ1-5	-	TRBD1	CASSIGTGLNQPQHF	TGTGCCAGTAGTATCGGGACAGGATTGAATCAGCCCCAGCATTTT
TRBV5-1	TRBJ1-3	once	TRBD1	CASRLRLGTGYGNTIYF	TGCGCCAGCAGACTAAGACTCGGGACAGGGTACGGAAACACCATATATTTT
TRBV10-3	TRBJ2-1	-	TRBD1	CAISGFSGTGTGNEQFF	TGTGCCATCAGTGGTTTTTCCGGGACAGGGACCGGCAATGAGCAGTTCTTC
TRBV5-1	TRBJ2-5	-	-	CASSFRWSSETQYF	TGCGCCAGCAGCTTCCGTTGGAGCTCAGAGACCCAGTACTTC
TRBV5-6	TRBJ2-1	-	TRBD2	CASSLGATSGRPNEQFF	TGTGCCAGCAGCTTGGGGGCTACTAGCGGGAGGCCTAATGAGCAGTTCTTC
TRBV25-1	TRBJ1-1	-	-	CASSGGPGGTEAFF	TGTGCCAGCAGTGGGGGGCCGGGAGGAACTGAAGCTTTCTTT
TRBV2	TRBJ1-4	few	-	CAGTIGATNEKLFF	TGTGCCGGTACTATCGGAGCAACTAATGAAAAACTGTTTTTT